Shown below are 8 T cell receptor beta chains from a single sample sequenced in a study of blood T cell repertoires in COVID-19. The method was immunoSEQ multiplex PCR; TCRdb's version includes in-frame clones alone and lacks a portion of them. The top ten clones hold around a tenth of a sample with around 270,000 clones, 86% of them seen once. The sample was peripheral blood. Receptors originate from a man aged 35 to 55 who had recovered from COVID-19.

V and J are TRBV3-1 (or the pseudogene TRBV3-2) and TRBJ2-5; 9 nucleotides align to TRBD2. This CDR3 is built from 16 residues. Germline values: CDR1 LGHDT, CDR2 YNNKEL (reference sequence). Trimming cost V 4 bases and J 4 bases; bases outside gene matches: 10. The CDR3 sequence is CASSLVASGASETQYF. CDR3 in DNA: TGTGCCAGCAGCCTTGTCGCTAGCGGGGCCTCAGAGACCCAGTACTTC.

V is TRBV9 and J is TRBJ2-3; D gene unclear. Looked up from germline, CDR1 is SGDLS and CDR2 is YYNGEE. V lost 4 bases to trimming and J lost 10 bases, with 19 bases between them. This CDR3 contains 14 residues. CDR3 protein: CASSLDPNPAAQYF. DNA of the CDR3: TGTGCCAGCAGCCTCGACCCCAACCCGGCGGCGCAGTATTTT.

The V call is TRBV6-5, the J call TRBJ1-3; perhaps TRBD1 as D (6 bases). V shed 11 bases and J shed 4 bases, with 18 bases lying between them. CDR1 is MNHEY and CDR2 is SVGAGI in the germline V gene. The CDR3 covers 14 residues. The CDR3 nucleotides are TGTGCCGCCTCCCTGGACAGACTAGGAAACACCATATATTTT. It specifies CAASLDRLGNTIYF.

The table lists this clone with a few counts. CDR3 sequence reads: CATSDGTGPNEQFF. The CDR3 nucleotides are TGTGCCACCAGTGATGGTACAGGGCCCAATGAGCAGTTCTTC. V gene TRBV24-1 combines with J gene TRBJ2-1; D perhaps matches TRBD1 (6 bases). Germline V gene sequence: CDR1 KGHDR, CDR2 SFDVKD. Trimming took 3 bases from V and 6 from J, leaving 11 bases between them. The CDR3 has 14 amino acids.

Only a few counts were recorded for this clone. The chain joins TRBV10-2 to TRBJ1-5, with D perhaps TRBD1 (5 bases). The ends were cut back, 1 base at V and 3 bases at J, with 10 bases in the middle. Germline CDR1 reads WSHSY; CDR2 reads SAAADI. The CDR3 runs to 15 residues. The CDR3 DNA sequence: TGCGCCAGCAGTGAGTTGTCAGGGAACAATCAGCCCCAGCATTTT. This sequence encodes CASSELSGNNQPQHF.

J is TRBJ2-1 and V is TRBV3-1 (or the pseudogene TRBV3-2); 10 nucleotides agree with TRBD2. There are 19 residues in the CDR3. V dropped 1 base and J dropped 1; count of bases not matched to a gene: 10. Germline CDR1 reads LGHDT; CDR2 reads YNNKEL (reference sequence). The CDR3 loop reads CASSQALAGGQGSYNEQFF. The CDR3 DNA sequence: TGTGCCAGCAGCCAAGCTTTAGCGGGGGGCCAGGGTTCCTACAATGAGCAGTTCTTC.

This chain links TRBV12-3 or TRBV12-4 with TRBJ1-1; D perhaps matches TRBD1 (5 bases). The CDR3 spans 12 residues. Between the trimmed V and J ends, which lost 5 bases and 12 bases, there was a span of 16 bases. CDR3 loop: CASSAIPGVTFF. The CDR3 DNA is TGTGCCAGCAGTGCCATTCCGGGGGTAACTTTCTTT.

The chain has TRBV7-2 and TRBJ2-5, with D maybe TRBD1 (6 bases). The CDR3 contains 14 residues. V lost 1 base and J 3 bases, leaving 9 bases between the germline ends. CDR1 SGHTA and CDR2 FQGNSA come from the germline V gene. CDR3 bases: TGTGCCAGCAGCTTAGTCGGACAGAAAGAGACCCAGTACTTC. The encoded protein is CASSLVGQKETQYF.